The 20 T cell receptor beta chains below come from one sample, sequenced in a study. TCRdb reanalysed the RT-PCR reads using MiXCR and keeps one entry per CDR3 protein. The repertoire includes hundreds of thousands of distinct CDR3 sequences, 14% of them detected once, and roughly 3.6% sits in the top ten. Source material: memory CD4+ T cells from blood. These receptors originate from a female donor in good health, serving as a healthy control.

The V call is TRBV19, the J call TRBJ1-5; D unresolved. V lost 7 bases to trimming and J lost 5 bases, with 18 bases between them. Germline CDR1 LNHDA, CDR2 SQIVND (reference sequence). The CDR3 covers 15 residues. The CDR3 coding sequence is TGTGCCAGTAAAAGGTCGACGGCCCAAGATCAGCCCCAGCATTTT. It is translated as CASKRSTAQDQPQHF.

A few counts support this clonotype. The V call is TRBV3-1, the J call TRBJ2-1, with a possible D match to TRBD1 (6 bases). The length of the CDR3 is 15 residues. Germline V gene lookup returns CDR1 LGHDT and CDR2 YNNKEL (reference sequence). Between the trimmed V and J ends, which lost 1 base and 4 bases, there was a span of 11 bases. The CDR3 region has the DNA TGTGCCAGCAGCCAAGCAGGGGCAGATTACAATGAGCAGTTCTTC. Translated: CASSQAGADYNEQFF.

In this sample, this clonotype turned up many times. V is TRBV29-1 and J is TRBJ2-7, with 7 bases fitting TRBD1. Germline lookup yields CDR1 SQVTM and CDR2 ANQGSEA. There are 14 residues in the CDR3. After removal of 4 bases from V and 1 base from J, the junction contained 7 bases not matched to a gene. For the CDR3, the DNA is TGCAGCGTTGGGACCGGGACAGCTTCCTACGAGCAGTACTTC. This encodes CSVGTGTASYEQYF.

This clonotype was seen a few times. The chain links TRBV28 to TRBJ2-4; 7 bases match TRBD2. Germline CDR1 MDHEN, CDR2 SYDVKM. V lost 2 bases and J lost 4; bases outside the gene matches: 5. CDR3 length: 15 residues. This chain's CDR3 is CASSLASGTKNIQYF. In DNA form, the CDR3 reads TGTGCCAGCAGTTTAGCTAGCGGAACTAAAAACATTCAGTACTTC.

The table lists this clonotype with many counts. This chain connects TRBV12-3 or TRBV12-4 to TRBJ2-5; possibly TRBD2 for D (5 bases). The length of the CDR3 is 14 residues. V was cut by 6 bases and J by 7 bases, with 18 bases left in between. CDR3 residues: CASSNWTSGGTQYF. The DNA of the CDR3 is TGTGCCAGCAGCAATTGGACCAGCGGAGGGACCCAGTACTTC.

This clonotype has just a few counts. The CDR3 protein is CASSYSGGGEQFF. CDR3 coding DNA: TGTGCCAGCAGTTACTCTGGAGGAGGTGAGCAGTTCTTC. The gene calls are TRBV6-6 and TRBJ2-1; TRBD2 is a possible D gene (5 bases). The CDR3 contains 13 residues. Germline V gene sequence: CDR1 MNHNY, CDR2 SVGAGI (reference sequence). Trimming shortened V by 0 bases and J by 9 bases, and 9 bases separated the two germline ends.

The chain uses TRBV5-6 and TRBJ2-5; D gene ambiguous. Germline V CDR1 and CDR2: SGHDT, YYEEEE. The CDR3 runs to 14 residues. Trimming pared 4 bases from V and 1 base from J, leaving 11 bases between. As DNA, the CDR3 is TGTGCCAGCAGCCCCAGACACATCCAAGAGACCCAGTACTTC. The encoded protein is CASSPRHIQETQYF.

This clonotype was found a few times. The chain carries TRBV28 and TRBJ2-7, with 8 bases identical to TRBD2. Unmatched junction bases numbered 8, after V lost 6 bases and J lost 1 base. Germline CDR1 MDHEN, CDR2 SYDVKM. The CDR3 length is 15 residues. CDR3 residues: CASSSGGYRSYEQYF. CDR3 sequence (DNA): TGTGCCAGCAGCTCGGGGGGGTACAGATCCTACGAGCAGTACTTC.

The chain is built from TRBV7-9 and TRBJ2-2; D is perhaps TRBD2 (6 bases). CDR3 length: 12 amino acids. Germline CDR1 and CDR2: SEHNR and FQNEAQ (reference sequence). V was trimmed by 5 bases and J by 6 bases, leaving 7 bases between them. This CDR3 reads CASSRLAGELFF. The CDR3 nucleotides read TGTGCCAGCAGCCGACTAGCCGGGGAGCTGTTTTTT.

There are a few counts of this clonotype. V usage is TRBV20-1 and J usage is TRBJ1-2; D may be TRBD1 (5 bases). The CDR3 has 12 amino acids. Germline CDR1 and CDR2: DFQATT and SNEGSKA (reference sequence). Trimming removed 5 bases from V and 8 bases from J, with 15 bases in between. This CDR3 is CSAATGGGGYTF. The CDR3 DNA is TGCAGTGCTGCCACAGGTGGCGGGGGCTACACCTTC.

In this sample, this clonotype turned up many times. The gene calls are TRBV7-2 and TRBJ1-2, with 10 bases identical to TRBD1. The V segment lost 1 base and the J segment 7 bases; nucleotides outside the gene matches: 3. The germline CDR1 and CDR2 sequences are SGHTA and FQGNSA. This CDR3 spans 14 amino acids. The CDR3 region has the DNA TGTGCCAGCAGCTTAGGTCGGACAGGGGGTGGCTACACCTTC. Translation: CASSLGRTGGGYTF.

This clonotype has at least ten counts. The chain has TRBV24-1 and TRBJ2-1; 13 positions agree with TRBD2. The germline V gene has CDR1 KGHDR and CDR2 SFDVKD. The V segment lost 11 bases and the J segment 7 bases; nucleotides outside the gene matches: 4. This CDR3 region has 13 residues. DNA for the CDR3: TGTGCCAGCGCACTAGCGGGAGGGAATGAGCAGTTCTTC. Translating it yields CASALAGGNEQFF.

The J gene is TRBJ2-2, the V gene TRBV12-3 or TRBV12-4; D gene uncertain. The CDR3 totals 12 residues. V dropped 6 bases and J dropped 7 bases, with 9 bases sitting between them. The CDR3 loop is CASSPIDGELFF. The DNA of the CDR3 is TGTGCCAGCAGCCCCATTGACGGGGAGCTGTTTTTT.

J is TRBJ1-1 and V is TRBV6-1, with D possibly TRBD1 on 5 matching bases. The V and J ends lost 4 bases and 3 bases respectively, with 15 bases between them. Germline lookup yields CDR1 MNHNS and CDR2 SASEGT. The CDR3 is 15 residues long. CDR3 nucleotide sequence: TGTGCCAGCAGTGTTTATTACAGGACGGACACTGAAGCTTTCTTT. This translates into CASSVYYRTDTEAFF.

As to this clonotype: A much larger clone lies one base from this, so it may be a read error. The rearrangement links TRBV15 to TRBJ1-2; D gene ambiguous. Germline V gives CDR1 LNHNV, CDR2 YYDKDF (reference sequence). The CDR3 has 12 amino acids. The CDR3 reads CDTSEDSYGYTF. The CDR3 nucleotides are TGTGACACCAGCGAGGACTCTTATGGCTACACCTTC.

This clonotype has just a few counts. The rearrangement links TRBV9 to TRBJ2-4; weak D call: TRBD1 (6 bases). V dropped 0 bases and J dropped 2 bases, with 15 bases sitting between them. Germline CDR1 is SGDLS and CDR2 is YYNGEE. CDR3 length equals 17 residues. The CDR3 region has the DNA TGTGCCAGCAGCGTAGAGGAGGCAGGGGCTACCAAAAACATTCAGTACTTC. Its translation: CASSVEEAGATKNIQYF.

This clonotype has a handful of counts. CDR3 sequence (DNA): TGTGCCAGCAGTTTACCCGACAGCTACGAGCAGTACTTC. This encodes CASSLPDSYEQYF. This chain connects TRBV28 to TRBJ2-7, with D possibly matching TRBD1 (5 bases). The germline V gene has CDR1 MDHEN and CDR2 SYDVKM. The CDR3 runs 13 residues. V was cut by 2 bases and J by 3 bases, with 8 bases left in between. The variable domain in full, completed from reference TRBV28 and TRBJ2-7, reads DVKVTQSSRYLVKRTGEKVFLECVQDMDHENMFWYRQDPGLGLRLIYFSYDVKMKEKGDIPEGYSVSREKKERFSLILESASTNQTSMYLCASSLPDSYEQYFGPGTRLTVT.

The sample holds a few counts of this clonotype. The V and J genes are TRBV2 and TRBJ2-2; D is unresolved. Germline CDR1 reads SNHLY; CDR2 reads FYNNEI. The CDR3 length is 15 residues. Trimming pared 4 bases from V and 0 bases from J, leaving 9 bases between. The CDR3 loop is CASSVRSANTGELFF. The DNA of the CDR3 is TGTGCCAGCAGTGTTAGGAGCGCGAACACCGGGGAGCTGTTTTTT.

The chain employs TRBV5-1 and TRBJ2-7; possible D gene TRBD1, 6 bases. Trimming shortened V by 7 bases and J by 5 bases, and 25 bases separated the two germline ends. Per the germline V gene, CDR1 is SGHRS and CDR2 is YFSETQ. This CDR3 is 16 amino acids long. CDR3 DNA: TGCGCCAGCGGGGGCAGGGTATGTTTGAGTCGGGACGAGCAGTACTTC. Translating it yields CASGGRVCLSRDEQYF.

Remarks on this clonotype: At one boundary the junction diverges from the germline segment, which might be a read error. The chain joins TRBV6-5 to TRBJ2-7; D might be TRBD1 (7 bases). Germline loops: CDR1 MNHEY, CDR2 SVGAGI. The CDR3 spans 12 residues. CDR3 coding DNA: TGCAGCGCAGACAGGGACTTATACGAGCAGTACTTC. It yields the protein CSADRDLYEQYF.